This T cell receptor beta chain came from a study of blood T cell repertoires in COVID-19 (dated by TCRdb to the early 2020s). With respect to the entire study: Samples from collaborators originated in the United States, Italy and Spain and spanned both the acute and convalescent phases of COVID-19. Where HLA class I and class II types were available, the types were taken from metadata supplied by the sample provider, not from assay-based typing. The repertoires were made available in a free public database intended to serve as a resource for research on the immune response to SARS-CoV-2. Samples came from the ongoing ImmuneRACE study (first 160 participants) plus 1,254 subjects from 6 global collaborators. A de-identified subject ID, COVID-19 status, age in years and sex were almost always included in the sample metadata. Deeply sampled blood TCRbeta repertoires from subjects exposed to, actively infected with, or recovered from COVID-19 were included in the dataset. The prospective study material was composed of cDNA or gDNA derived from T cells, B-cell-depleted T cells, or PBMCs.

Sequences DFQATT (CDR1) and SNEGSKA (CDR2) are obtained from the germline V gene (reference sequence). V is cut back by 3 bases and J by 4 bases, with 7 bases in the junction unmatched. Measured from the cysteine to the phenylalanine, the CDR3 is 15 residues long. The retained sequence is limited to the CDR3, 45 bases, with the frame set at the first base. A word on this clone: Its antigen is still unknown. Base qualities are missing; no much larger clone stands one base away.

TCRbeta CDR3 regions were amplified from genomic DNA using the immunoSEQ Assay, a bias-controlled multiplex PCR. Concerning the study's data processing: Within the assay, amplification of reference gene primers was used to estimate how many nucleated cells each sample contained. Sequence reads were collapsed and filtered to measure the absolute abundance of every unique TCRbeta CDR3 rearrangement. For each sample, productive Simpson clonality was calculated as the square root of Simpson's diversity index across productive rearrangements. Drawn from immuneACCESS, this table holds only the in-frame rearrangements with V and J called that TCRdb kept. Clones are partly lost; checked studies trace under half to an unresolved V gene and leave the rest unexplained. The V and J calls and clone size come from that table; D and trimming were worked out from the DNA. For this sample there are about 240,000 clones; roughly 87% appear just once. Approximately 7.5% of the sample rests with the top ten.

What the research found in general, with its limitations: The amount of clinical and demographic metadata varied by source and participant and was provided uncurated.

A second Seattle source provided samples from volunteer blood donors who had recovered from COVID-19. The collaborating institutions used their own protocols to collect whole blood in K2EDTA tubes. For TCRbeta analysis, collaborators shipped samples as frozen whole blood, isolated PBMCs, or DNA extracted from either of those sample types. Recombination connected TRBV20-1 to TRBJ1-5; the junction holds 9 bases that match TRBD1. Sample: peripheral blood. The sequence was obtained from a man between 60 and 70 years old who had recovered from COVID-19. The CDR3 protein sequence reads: CSASAGTGINQPQHF. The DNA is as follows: TGCAGTGCTAGTGCCGGGACAGGGATAAATCAGCCCCAGCATTTT.